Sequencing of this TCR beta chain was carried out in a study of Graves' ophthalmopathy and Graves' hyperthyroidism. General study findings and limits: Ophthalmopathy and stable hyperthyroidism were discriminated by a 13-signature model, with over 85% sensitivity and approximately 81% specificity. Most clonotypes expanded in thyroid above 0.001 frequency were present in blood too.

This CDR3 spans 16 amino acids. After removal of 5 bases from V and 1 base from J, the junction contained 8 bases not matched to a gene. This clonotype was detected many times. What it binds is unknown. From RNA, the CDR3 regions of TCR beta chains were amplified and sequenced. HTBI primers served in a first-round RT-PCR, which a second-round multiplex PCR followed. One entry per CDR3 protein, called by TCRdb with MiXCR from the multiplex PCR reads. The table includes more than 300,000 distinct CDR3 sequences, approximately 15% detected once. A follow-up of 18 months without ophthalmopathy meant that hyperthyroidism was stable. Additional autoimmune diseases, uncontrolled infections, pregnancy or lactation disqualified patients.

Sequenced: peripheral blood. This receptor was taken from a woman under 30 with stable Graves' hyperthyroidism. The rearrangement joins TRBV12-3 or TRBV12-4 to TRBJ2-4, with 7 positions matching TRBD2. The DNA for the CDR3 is TGTGCCAGCAGTGATCTTAGGGGAGGGGCCAAAAACATTCAGTACTTC. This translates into CASSDLRGGAKNIQYF.